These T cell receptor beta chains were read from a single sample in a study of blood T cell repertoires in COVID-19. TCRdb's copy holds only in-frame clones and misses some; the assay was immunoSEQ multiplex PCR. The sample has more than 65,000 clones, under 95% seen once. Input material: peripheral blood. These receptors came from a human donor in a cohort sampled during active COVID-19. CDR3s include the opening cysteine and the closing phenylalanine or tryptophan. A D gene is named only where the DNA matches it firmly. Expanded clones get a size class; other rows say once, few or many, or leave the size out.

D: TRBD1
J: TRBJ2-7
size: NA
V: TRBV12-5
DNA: TGTGCTAGTGGTTTAAGTGTGGGCGGGGACAGGGAATACGAGCAGTACTTC
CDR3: CASGLSVGGDREYEQYF

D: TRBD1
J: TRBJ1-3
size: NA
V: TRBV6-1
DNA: TGTGCCAGCAGTGGGTACCGCGGGACAGCTGGAAACACCATATATTTT
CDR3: CASSGYRGTAGNTIYF

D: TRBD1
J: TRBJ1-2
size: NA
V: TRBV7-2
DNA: TGTGCCAGCAGCTCCGACAGGGTAAATGGCTACACCTTC
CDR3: CASSSDRVNGYTF

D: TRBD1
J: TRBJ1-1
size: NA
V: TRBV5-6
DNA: TGTGCCAGCAGCTTCGGAACAGGGGCACTATACACTGAAGCTTTCTTT
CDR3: CASSFGTGALYTEAFF

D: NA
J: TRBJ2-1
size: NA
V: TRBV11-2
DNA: TGTGCCAGCAGCTTATTTCACTCGGCAGGAACCTACAATGAGCAGTTCTTC
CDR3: CASSLFHSAGTYNEQFF

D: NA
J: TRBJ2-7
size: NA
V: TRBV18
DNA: TGTGCCAGCTCACCACCGGCGGGATACGAGCAGTACTTC
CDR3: CASSPPAGYEQYF

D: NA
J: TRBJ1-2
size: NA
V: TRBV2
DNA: TGTGCCAGCGGGGGGGCGGAAGGCTACACCTTC
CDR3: CASGGAEGYTF

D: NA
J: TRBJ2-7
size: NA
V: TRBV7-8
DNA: TGTGCCAGCAGCTTTTCCCCAACGGGCCGGGGTAATAGCAACGAGCAGTACTTC
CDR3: CASSFSPTGRGNSNEQYF

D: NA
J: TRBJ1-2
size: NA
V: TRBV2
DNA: TGTGCCAGCAGTGAGCGGGGACCTAACTATGGCTACACCTTC
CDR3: CASSERGPNYGYTF

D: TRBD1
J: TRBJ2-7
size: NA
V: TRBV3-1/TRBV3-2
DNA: TGTGCCAGCAGCCAAGGGGGAGGGACAGGGGCCGAGCAGTACTTC
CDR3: CASSQGGGTGAEQYF

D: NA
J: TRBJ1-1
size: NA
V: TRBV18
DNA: TGTGCTATCCGTGGAGGGGTTGACACTGAAGCTTTCTTT
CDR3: CAIRGGVDTEAFF

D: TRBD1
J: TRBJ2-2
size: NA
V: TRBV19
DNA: TGTGCCAGTAGTTTCCTAGGGGGCGCGAACACCGGGGAGCTGTTTTTT
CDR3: CASSFLGGANTGELFF

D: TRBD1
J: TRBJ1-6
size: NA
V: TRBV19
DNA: TGTGCCAGCAGACCGGGACAGTCAGATTCACCCCTCCACTTT
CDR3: CASRPGQSDSPLHF

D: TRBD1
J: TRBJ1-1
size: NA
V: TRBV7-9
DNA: TGTGCCAGCAGTCCCACAGGGGACGGTGAAGCTTTCTTT
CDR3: CASSPTGDGEAFF

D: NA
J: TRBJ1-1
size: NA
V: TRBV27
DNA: TGTGCCAGCATTGGCGGAGGGGTCACTGAAGCTTTCTTT
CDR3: CASIGGGVTEAFF

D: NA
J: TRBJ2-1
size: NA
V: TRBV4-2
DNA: TGTGCCAGCAGCCAAGAGGGGGCCAGCACCTACAATGAGCAGTTCTTC
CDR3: CASSQEGASTYNEQFF

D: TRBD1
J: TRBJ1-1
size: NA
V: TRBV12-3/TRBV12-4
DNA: TGTGCCAGCAGCTTGGACAGGTATGAAGCTTTCTTT
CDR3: CASSLDRYEAFF

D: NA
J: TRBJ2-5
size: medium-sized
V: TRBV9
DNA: TGTGCCAGCAGCGTAGTTGGATCGGCGGGTGAGACCCAGTACTTC
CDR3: CASSVVGSAGETQYF

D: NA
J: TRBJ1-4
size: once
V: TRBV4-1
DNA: TGCGCCAGCTTCGACTCCACAGGGCGTGAAGGTGAAAAACTGTTTTTT
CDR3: CASFDSTGREGEKLFF

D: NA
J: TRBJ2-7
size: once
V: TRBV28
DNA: TGTGCCAGCAGTTTATCCTTAGGCCCTTCGGGCGAGCAGTACTTC
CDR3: CASSLSLGPSGEQYF

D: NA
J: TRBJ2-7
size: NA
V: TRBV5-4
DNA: TGTGCCAGCAGCTCCTTTCCAGACGAGCAGTACTTC
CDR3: CASSSFPDEQYF

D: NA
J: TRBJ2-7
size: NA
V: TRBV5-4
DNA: TGTGCCAGCAGCTTGGAACAGGGACCCAACGAGCAGTACTTC
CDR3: CASSLEQGPNEQYF

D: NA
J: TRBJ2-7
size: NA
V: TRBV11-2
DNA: TGTGCCAGCAGCTTTTATAGTGTCCCGTCCAAACAGTACTTC
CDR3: CASSFYSVPSKQYF

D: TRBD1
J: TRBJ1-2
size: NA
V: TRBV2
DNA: TGTGCCAGCAGTGTACAGGGGGCGGATGGCTACACCTTC
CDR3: CASSVQGADGYTF

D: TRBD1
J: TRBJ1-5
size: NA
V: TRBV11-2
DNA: TGTGCCAGCAGCCTCCCTAAGGGACAGAGCGCAAGCAATCAGCCCCAGCATTTT
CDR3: CASSLPKGQSASNQPQHF

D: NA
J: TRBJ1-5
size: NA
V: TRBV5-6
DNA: TGTGCCAGCAGCTCGGAGGCTCAGCCCCAGCATTTT
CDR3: CASSSEAQPQHF

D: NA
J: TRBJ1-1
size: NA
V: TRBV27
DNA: TGTGCCAGCAGTTTAGGTTCTGGACTTAAAGCTTTCTTT
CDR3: CASSLGSGLKAFF

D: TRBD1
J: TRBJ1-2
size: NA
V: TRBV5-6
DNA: TGTGCCAGCAGCTTGGAACAGGGGGCGAGGGACTATGGCTACACCTTC
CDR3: CASSLEQGARDYGYTF

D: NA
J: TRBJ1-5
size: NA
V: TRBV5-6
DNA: TGTGCCAGCAGCTCCGGATTTCGGACAGTGGCTTATCAGCCCCAGCATTTT
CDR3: CASSSGFRTVAYQPQHF

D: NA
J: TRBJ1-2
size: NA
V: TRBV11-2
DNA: TGTGCCAGCAGCTTAGATTTAGAGATCTATGGCTACACCTTC
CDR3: CASSLDLEIYGYTF

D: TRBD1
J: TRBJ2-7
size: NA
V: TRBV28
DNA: TGTGCCAGCAGTTTAACTTCTGGACAGGGGTACGAGCAGTACTTC
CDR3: CASSLTSGQGYEQYF

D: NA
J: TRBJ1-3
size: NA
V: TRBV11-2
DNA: TGTGCCAGCACCCGATCCCGAGGCTCTTCTGGAAACACCATATATTTT
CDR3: CASTRSRGSSGNTIYF

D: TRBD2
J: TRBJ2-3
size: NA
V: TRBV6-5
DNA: TGTGCCAGCAGTAATGGCGGGGGTGTAGATACGCAGTATTTT
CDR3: CASSNGGGVDTQYF

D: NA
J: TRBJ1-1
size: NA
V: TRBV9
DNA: TGTGCCAGCAGCGTAGAAAGAGGGTTGGCTTTCTTT
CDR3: CASSVERGLAFF

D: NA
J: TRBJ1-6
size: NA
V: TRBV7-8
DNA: TGTGCCAGCAGCTTATTTCGGGGGAGAAGCTCCTATAATTCACCCCTCCACTTT
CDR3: CASSLFRGRSSYNSPLHF

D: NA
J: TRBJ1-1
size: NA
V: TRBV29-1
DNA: TGCAGCGTACTACTGCTAATGAACACTGAAGCTTTCTTT
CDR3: CSVLLLMNTEAFF

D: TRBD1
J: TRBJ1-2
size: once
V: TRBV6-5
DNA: TGTGCCAGCAGTACGGGACAGGGACAACGCTACACCTTC
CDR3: CASSTGQGQRYTF

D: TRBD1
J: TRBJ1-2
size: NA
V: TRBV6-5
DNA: TGTGCCAGCAGTCCCGGGACAGGGAGCGGCTACACCTTC
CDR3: CASSPGTGSGYTF

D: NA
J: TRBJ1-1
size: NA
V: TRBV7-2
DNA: TGTGCCAGCAGCGGCAGTTCGGGGGGAGCTTTCTTT
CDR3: CASSGSSGGAFF

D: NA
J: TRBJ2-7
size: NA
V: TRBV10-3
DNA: TGTGCCATCAGTGAGGGGGCCCAGGGTTCCTACGAGCAGTACTTC
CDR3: CAISEGAQGSYEQYF

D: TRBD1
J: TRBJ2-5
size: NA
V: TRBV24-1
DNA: TGTGCCACCAGTGAGGGGACAGGCCAAGAGACCCAGTACTTC
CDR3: CATSEGTGQETQYF

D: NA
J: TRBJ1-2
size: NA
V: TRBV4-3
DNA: TGCGCCAGCAGCCAAGATCCGAGGCAGCCCCTCTATGGCTACACCTTC
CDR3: CASSQDPRQPLYGYTF

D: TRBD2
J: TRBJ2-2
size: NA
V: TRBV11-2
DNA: TGTGCCAGCAGCTCTGCGGGACTAGACACCGGGGAGCTGTTTTTT
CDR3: CASSSAGLDTGELFF

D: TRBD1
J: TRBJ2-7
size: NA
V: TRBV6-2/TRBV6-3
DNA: TGTGCCAGCAGTTCACAGGGGGCTAAGCAGTACTTC
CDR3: CASSSQGAKQYF

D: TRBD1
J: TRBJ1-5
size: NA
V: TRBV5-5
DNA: TGTGCCAGCAGCGAAGGACAGGGGGCTTGGCAGCCCCAGCATTTT
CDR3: CASSEGQGAWQPQHF